This T cell receptor (beta chain) appears in the sequencing data of a study of human T cells and chemical hapten exposure. The sample's time point: healthy volunteer bleed at 6 weeks. Unfractionated whole blood yielded the extracted total RNA. Ten or more counts support this clonotype. Each CDR3 protein gets one entry after TCRdb re-called the RACE reads with MiXCR. In the table there are some 65,000 distinct CDR3 sequences, around 6.3% of which are singletons. Trimming removed 3 bases from V and 4 bases from J, with 9 bases in between. In germline, CDR1 is SGHAT, CDR2 FQNNGV. The CDR3 loop spans 13 amino acids.

The sequence was obtained from a female donor in good health. Some clones in this sample may be carry-over from other donors' samples. Sequencing was done on a sample of whole blood. V usage is TRBV11-2 and J usage is TRBJ1-1; D gene uncertain. The CDR3 spells CASSLGSITEAFF. The CDR3 DNA sequence: TGTGCCAGCAGCTTGGGATCCATCACTGAAGCTTTCTTT.